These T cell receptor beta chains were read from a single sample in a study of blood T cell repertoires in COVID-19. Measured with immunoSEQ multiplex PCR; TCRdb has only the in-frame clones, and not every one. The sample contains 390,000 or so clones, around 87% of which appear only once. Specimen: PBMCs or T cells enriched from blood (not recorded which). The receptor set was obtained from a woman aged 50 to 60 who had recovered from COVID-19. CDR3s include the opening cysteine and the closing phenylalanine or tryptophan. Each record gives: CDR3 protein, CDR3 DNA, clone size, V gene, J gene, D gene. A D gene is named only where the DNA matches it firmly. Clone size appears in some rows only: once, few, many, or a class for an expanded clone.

CDR3aa: CASSLGDRVGQETQYF; CDR3nt: TGCGCCAGCAGCTTGGGGGACAGGGTTGGGCAAGAGACCCAGTACTTC; abundance: once; v_gene: TRBV5-1; j_gene: TRBJ2-5; d_gene: TRBD1
CDR3aa: CASSVRSGNSYEQYF; CDR3nt: TGTGCCAGCAGCGTACGGTCAGGGAACTCCTACGAGCAGTACTTC; abundance: -; v_gene: TRBV9; j_gene: TRBJ2-7; d_gene: -
CDR3aa: CASSQDRDLPDTQYF; CDR3nt: TGCGCCAGCAGCCAAGACCGGGATCTCCCAGATACGCAGTATTTT; abundance: -; v_gene: TRBV4-3; j_gene: TRBJ2-3; d_gene: -
CDR3aa: CASSLGRGHPYEQYF; CDR3nt: TGCGCCAGCAGCCTCGGGCGGGGGCATCCCTACGAGCAGTACTTC; abundance: -; v_gene: TRBV4-1; j_gene: TRBJ2-7; d_gene: -
CDR3aa: CASGGGYPIPEAFF; CDR3nt: TGTGCCAGTGGGGGGGGCTACCCCATACCTGAAGCTTTCTTT; abundance: -; v_gene: TRBV2; j_gene: TRBJ1-1; d_gene: -
CDR3aa: CASSFPPGTGTEAFF; CDR3nt: TGTGCCAGCAGTTTCCCCCCAGGGACAGGGACTGAAGCTTTCTTT; abundance: -; v_gene: TRBV28; j_gene: TRBJ1-1; d_gene: TRBD1
CDR3aa: CASSSRQGATDTQYF; CDR3nt: TGTGCCAGCTCATCGCGACAGGGAGCGACAGATACGCAGTATTTT; abundance: -; v_gene: TRBV18; j_gene: TRBJ2-3; d_gene: TRBD1
CDR3aa: CASSYSRFGGQETQYF; CDR3nt: TGTGCCAGCAGTTACTCGAGATTCGGAGGTCAAGAGACCCAGTACTTC; abundance: -; v_gene: TRBV6-2/TRBV6-3; j_gene: TRBJ2-5; d_gene: -
CDR3aa: CASSPAAGGPVTGELFF; CDR3nt: TGCGCCAGCAGCCCGGCGGCGGGGGGGCCTGTCACCGGGGAGCTGTTTTTT; abundance: -; v_gene: TRBV5-1; j_gene: TRBJ2-2; d_gene: TRBD2
CDR3aa: CASSTTGGDGYTF; CDR3nt: TGTGCCAGTAGTACAACAGGGGGAGATGGCTACACCTTC; abundance: few; v_gene: TRBV19; j_gene: TRBJ1-2; d_gene: TRBD1
CDR3aa: CASSAQRQGAAGNTIYF; CDR3nt: TGTGCCAGCAGCGCCCAACGTCAGGGGGCGGCTGGAAACACCATATATTTT; abundance: -; v_gene: TRBV7-8; j_gene: TRBJ1-3; d_gene: TRBD1
CDR3aa: CASSPLMEIDGYTF; CDR3nt: TGTGCCAGCTCACCACTTATGGAGATAGATGGCTACACCTTC; abundance: -; v_gene: TRBV18; j_gene: TRBJ1-2; d_gene: -
CDR3aa: CASSEEGIQPQHF; CDR3nt: TGTGCCAGCAGTGAAGAGGGGATTCAGCCCCAGCATTTT; abundance: -; v_gene: TRBV6-1; j_gene: TRBJ1-5; d_gene: -
CDR3aa: CASSLRGPAGPQETQYF; CDR3nt: TGTGCCAGCAGCTTAAGGGGTCCGGCAGGCCCACAAGAGACCCAGTACTTC; abundance: -; v_gene: TRBV7-2; j_gene: TRBJ2-5; d_gene: -
CDR3aa: CASSRGQGAWNEQFF; CDR3nt: TGTGCCAGTAGTAGAGGACAGGGGGCGTGGAATGAGCAGTTCTTC; abundance: -; v_gene: TRBV19; j_gene: TRBJ2-1; d_gene: TRBD1
CDR3aa: CASRRQFLGSSTDTQYF; CDR3nt: TGCGCCAGCAGAAGACAGTTTTTGGGCTCTAGCACAGATACGCAGTATTTT; abundance: few; v_gene: TRBV5-1; j_gene: TRBJ2-3; d_gene: -
CDR3aa: CASSIDPYRGASAGELFF; CDR3nt: TGTGCCAGTAGTATAGACCCCTACAGGGGGGCTAGCGCCGGGGAGCTGTTTTTT; abundance: -; v_gene: TRBV19; j_gene: TRBJ2-2; d_gene: TRBD1
CDR3aa: CASSLESGLAVHEQFF; CDR3nt: TGTGCCAGCAGCTTGGAATCGGGACTAGCAGTTCATGAGCAGTTCTTC; abundance: -; v_gene: TRBV5-8; j_gene: TRBJ2-1; d_gene: TRBD2
CDR3aa: CASSLASGNSNQPQHF; CDR3nt: TGTGCCAGCAGTTTAGCGTCCGGGAATAGCAATCAGCCCCAGCATTTT; abundance: -; v_gene: TRBV28; j_gene: TRBJ1-5; d_gene: -
CDR3aa: CASSRQGTEGNTIYF; CDR3nt: TGTGCCAGCAGCCGCCAGGGGACGGAAGGAAACACCATATATTTT; abundance: -; v_gene: TRBV7-9; j_gene: TRBJ1-3; d_gene: -